These T cell receptor beta chains were read from a single sample in a study of T cells expressing NK-cell markers. Reanalyzing the 5' RACE reads, TCRdb keeps one entry per CDR3 protein, without DNA. Its clone listing holds about 550,000 distinct CDR3 sequences. Sequenced input: blood T cells: a sorted CD56 or NKG2C T cell subset, CD4+ or CD8+ T cells, or bulk PBMC T cells (not recorded which). All receptors derive from a man younger than 35 in good health. Each CDR3 is given with its conserved first and last residue. The order of the fields is J gene, V gene, CDR3 protein.

TRBJ2-1 | TRBV3-1 | CASSQASGRWAFF
TRBJ2-1 | TRBV28 | CASSHTGDEQFF
TRBJ2-3 | TRBV29-1 | CSVGGHPSTDTQYF
TRBJ1-3 | TRBV18 | CASSPQRLHTVIPGNTIYF
TRBJ2-3 | TRBV12-3/TRBV12-4 | CASSLEGTRDTQYF
TRBJ1-4 | TRBV4-3 | CASSQTTGGNEKLFF
TRBJ2-5 | TRBV7-2 | CASSTRGGGQETQYF
TRBJ2-1 | TRBV5-1 | CASSAGGNQRGNEQFF
TRBJ2-4 | TRBV9 | CASSMGTGRDKNIQYF
TRBJ2-2 | TRBV15 | CASRAGGNGELFF
TRBJ2-1 | TRBV5-1 | CASSLDGRSYNEQFF
TRBJ2-1 | TRBV20-1 | CSLRPGTRNEQFF
TRBJ1-1 | TRBV12-3/TRBV12-4 | CATSGTSEAFF
TRBJ2-2 | TRBV9 | CASNNPTGSGELFF
TRBJ2-7 | TRBV30 | CAWSPPGWGYEQYF
TRBJ2-5 | TRBV29-1 | CSARTGTPGTQYF
TRBJ1-5 | TRBV6-1 | CASSEAPGSNQPQHF
TRBJ2-5 | TRBV5-1 | CASTNQGQPSEETQYF
TRBJ2-1 | TRBV11-2 | CASSLDGRGSSSYNEQFF
TRBJ1-1 | TRBV7-9 | CARDKFMNTEAFF